The 23 T cell receptor beta chains in this list originate from one sample, sequenced in a study of shared clonotypes between healthy human individuals. The table came from immunoSEQ multiplex PCR; TCRdb's copy has only in-frame clones and leaves some out. This repertoire shows about 710,000 clones, roughly two thirds found once; its top ten account for 1.8%. The source material was memory CD4+ T cells sorted from blood. Subset specified: CD45RA-negative fraction. These receptors were collected from a woman in her thirties in good health.

The chain joins TRBV2 to TRBJ2-6; TRBD1 is a possible D gene (5 bases). The CDR3 contains 15 residues. V dropped 3 bases and J dropped 4 bases, with 10 bases sitting between them. Germline CDR1 is SNHLY and CDR2 is FYNNEI. Written as DNA, the CDR3 is TGTGCCAGCAGTGATGACAGCCGCGGGGCCAACGTCCTGACTTTC. Amino acids: CASSDDSRGANVLTF.

This sequence joins TRBV5-4 and TRBJ1-1; TRBD1 agrees at 8 bases. This CDR3 comprises 16 residues. The V and J ends lost 4 bases and 2 bases, in that order; junction bases with no gene match: 10. Germline CDR1 and CDR2: SGHNT and YYREEE (reference sequence). CDR3 region: CASSKGQGEQNTEAFF. Here the CDR3 DNA reads TGTGCCAGCAGCAAAGGACAGGGAGAACAAAACACTGAAGCTTTCTTT.

This chain joins TRBV5-1 and TRBJ2-7; TRBD1 or TRBD2 may be the D gene (6 bases each). V lost 5 bases and J 6 bases, leaving 9 bases between the germline ends. The CDR3 runs 11 residues. Per the germline V gene, CDR1 is SGHRS and CDR2 is YFSETQ. The CDR3 region has the DNA TGCGCCAGCAGGTCGGGGGCCGAGCAGTACTTC. Translation: CASRSGAEQYF.

Regarding this clone: The sample contains more than one DNA sequence encoding this CDR3. This sequence joins TRBV5-4 and TRBJ2-5; D is unclear. The CDR3 totals 11 residues. V lost 5 bases, J lost 2 bases, and 4 bases lay in between. Germline lookup yields CDR1 SGHNT and CDR2 YYREEE (reference sequence). The DNA for the CDR3 is TGTGCCAGCAGTTTACAAGAGACCCAGTACTTC. This encodes CASSLQETQYF.

In its sample, this clone was seen once. V usage is TRBV2 and J usage is TRBJ2-1; D perhaps matches TRBD1 (6 bases). The CDR3 is 17 amino acids. The V gene lost 4 bases and the J gene lost 0 bases, with 16 bases spanning the gap. Germline V gene lookup returns CDR1 SNHLY and CDR2 FYNNEI. The CDR3 bases are TGTGCCAGCAGTGGACCAACCGGGACAAGCTCCTACAATGAGCAGTTCTTC. It yields the protein CASSGPTGTSSYNEQFF.

This clone was observed a few times. The rearrangement uses TRBV6-5 and TRBJ1-3; the D is unclear. In germline, CDR1 is MNHEY, CDR2 SVGAGI. V was trimmed by 6 bases and J by 0 bases, leaving 12 bases between them. This CDR3 comprises 15 residues. This chain's CDR3 is CASSPQFTSGNTIYF. CDR3 bases: TGTGCCAGCAGCCCACAGTTTACCTCTGGAAACACCATATATTTT.

Worth noting for this clone: Other DNA sequences from this sample encode an identical CDR3 as well. CDR3 amino acids: CASSIAGGTDTQYF. CDR3 nucleotide sequence: TGCGCCAGCAGTATAGCGGGAGGAACAGATACGCAGTATTTT. This rearrangement joins TRBV5-1 to TRBJ2-3, with 10 bases identical to TRBD2. CDR3 size: 14 residues. CDR1 is SGHRS, CDR2 YFSETQ, per germline. V trimming: 5 bases; J trimming: 3 bases; junction bases outside the gene matches: 3. Full variable domain (rest looked up from reference TRBV5-1 and TRBJ2-3): KAGVTQTPRYLIKTRGQQVTLSCSPISGHRSVSWYQQTPGQGLQFLFEYFSETQRNKGNFPGRFSGRQFSNSRSEMNVSTLELGDSALYLCASSIAGGTDTQYFGPGTRLTVL.

The chain carries TRBV5-4 and TRBJ2-1; weak D call: TRBD2 (5 bases). The CDR3 loop spans 17 amino acids. Germline values: CDR1 SGHNT, CDR2 YYREEE (reference sequence). V lost 1 base to trimming and J lost 0 bases, with 14 bases between them. CDR3 nucleotides: TGTGCCAGCAGCTTGAGCGGCGCGAGCGACTCCTACAATGAGCAGTTCTTC. It encodes CASSLSGASDSYNEQFF.

J is TRBJ2-2 and V is TRBV6-6; D is uncertain. The CDR3 extends over 15 amino acids. Germline CDR1 reads MNHNY; CDR2 reads SVGAGI (reference sequence). V was pared by 6 bases and J by 2 bases, with 13 bases between. In DNA, the CDR3 is TGTGCCAGCAGGTATGCCCAGTCCAACACCGGGGAGCTGTTTTTT. It yields the protein CASRYAQSNTGELFF.

The chain employs TRBV15 and TRBJ2-2; D possibly corresponds to TRBD2 (7 bases). The CDR3 consists of 16 residues. Germline CDR1 and CDR2: LNHNV and YYDKDF (reference sequence). Trimming took 6 bases from V and 9 from J, leaving 23 bases between them. The CDR3 region is CATRGGRGSPTRELFF. In DNA, the CDR3 is TGTGCCACCAGAGGGGGGAGGGGCTCGCCGACTAGGGAGCTGTTTTTT.

V and J are TRBV4-1 and TRBJ2-3; TRBD2 aligns across 8 bases. This CDR3 comprises 16 residues. J was trimmed by 3 bases and V by 2 bases; bases with no gene match: 7. Germline V gene data show CDR1 as MGHRA and CDR2 as YSYEKL. The CDR3 protein is CASSQTSGRRTDTQYF. As DNA, the CDR3 is TGCGCCAGCAGCCAAACCAGCGGGAGACGGACAGATACGCAGTATTTT.

With regard to this clone: Other DNA sequences within the sample encode an identical CDR3. The chain uses TRBV5-1 and TRBJ2-1; TRBD2 aligns across 8 bases. The junction had 5 bases not matched to a gene; V was cut back by 2 bases and J by 4 bases. Germline V gene data show CDR1 as SGHRS and CDR2 as YFSETQ. There are 15 residues in the CDR3. Written as DNA, the CDR3 is TGCGCCAGCAGCTTATCCAGCGGGGGATACAATGAGCAGTTCTTC. Its translation is CASSLSSGGYNEQFF.

This clone has only a few counts. The chain uses TRBV21-1 and TRBJ2-2. TRBV21-1 constitutes a pseudogene. CDR3 size: 15 residues. The CDR3 loop is CASIPPHANTGELFF. CDR3 DNA sequence: TGTGCCAGCATTCCTCCCCACGCGAACACCGGGGAGCTGTTTTTT.

The chain links TRBV25-1 to TRBJ2-2; 7 bases align to TRBD1. V shed 1 base and J 7 bases; nucleotides not matched to a gene: 6. Germline V gene data show CDR1 as MGHDK and CDR2 as SYGVNS. The CDR3 spans 15 residues. The CDR3 region has the DNA TGTGCCAGCAGTGAATCGATCCCAGGGGGCGGGGAGCTGTTTTTT. Its translation: CASSESIPGGGELFF.

This clone came up a few times. Other DNA sequences within the sample encode an identical CDR3. This rearrangement joins TRBV29-1 to TRBJ2-3, with D possibly being TRBD1 (5 bases). Trimming took off 6 bases at V and 0 bases at J, with 7 bases between the two ends. Germline V gives CDR1 SQVTM, CDR2 ANQGSEA. The CDR3 covers 12 residues. The CDR3 DNA reads as TGCAGCGTCGACAGTAGCACAGATACGCAGTATTTT. This translates into CSVDSSTDTQYF.

V gene TRBV27 combines with J gene TRBJ2-1; 8 bases agree with TRBD1. The CDR3 loop spans 14 amino acids. Germline CDR1 reads MNHEY; CDR2 reads SMNVEV (reference sequence). V shed 2 bases and J 8 bases; nucleotides not matched to a gene: 5. The CDR3 is CASSLRDRGYEQFF. As DNA, the CDR3 is TGTGCCAGCAGTTTACGAGACAGGGGCTATGAGCAGTTCTTC.

This clone was recorded a few times. The gene calls are TRBV28 and TRBJ1-5; TRBD1 matches at 9 bases. Unmatched junction bases numbered 12, after V lost 6 bases and J lost 0 bases. The CDR3 is made up of 18 amino acids. Germline V CDR1 and CDR2: MDHEN, SYDVKM. CDR3: CASSPGTGWTYSNQPQHF. The CDR3 bases are TGTGCCAGCAGCCCGGGGACAGGGTGGACCTATAGCAATCAGCCCCAGCATTTT.

The rearrangement uses TRBV2 and TRBJ1-3; D unclear. The CDR3 extends over 16 amino acids. Germline assignment: CDR1 SNHLY and CDR2 FYNNEI. The V end lost 5 bases, the J end lost 0 bases, and 14 bases lay between the germline ends. The CDR3 bases are TGTGCCAGCAGTCAACAGCTTCTAAGCTCTGGAAACACCATATATTTT. Translating it yields CASSQQLLSSGNTIYF.

This chain links TRBV29-1 with TRBJ2-3, with D possibly being TRBD2 (5 bases). Germline V gene lookup returns CDR1 SQVTM and CDR2 ANQGSEA. CDR3 length: 13 amino acids. Deletions cut 4 bases from V and 4 bases from J, with 12 bases between. The CDR3 region is CSVVRAESDTQYF. The CDR3 region has the DNA TGCAGCGTTGTGAGGGCAGAATCAGATACGCAGTATTTT.

The chain links TRBV19 to TRBJ2-7, with D perhaps being TRBD1 or TRBD2 (5 bases each). Per germline, CDR1 LNHDA and CDR2 SQIVND (reference sequence). The CDR3 has 14 amino acids. The V gene lost 3 bases and the J gene lost 0 bases, with 9 bases spanning the gap. In DNA, the CDR3 is TGTGCCAGTAGTATCGGGGACCACTCCTACGAGCAGTACTTC. This translates into CASSIGDHSYEQYF.

The J gene is TRBJ2-1, the V gene TRBV28; 7 nucleotides agree with TRBD2. Germline V gives CDR1 MDHEN, CDR2 SYDVKM. Trimming cost V 2 bases and J 5 bases; bases outside gene matches: 18. The CDR3 extends over 19 amino acids. The CDR3 DNA is TGTGCCAGCAGTTTACAGCCCCCTTCTGGGGGAGGGCCGAACAATGAGCAGTTCTTC. This sequence encodes CASSLQPPSGGGPNNEQFF.

The chain's CDR3 is CASSSLLGIDTQYF. The CDR3 region has the DNA TGTGCCAGCAGTTCCTTATTGGGCATTGATACGCAGTATTTT. J is TRBJ2-3 and V is TRBV28; unclear D gene. Germline CDR1 and CDR2: MDHEN and SYDVKM. The CDR3 totals 14 residues. Trimming shortened V by 4 bases and J by 6 bases, and 14 bases separated the two germline ends.

The chain couples TRBV4-2 to TRBJ1-1; TRBD1 matches at 8 bases. Germline V CDR1 and CDR2: LGHNA, YNFKEQ. Germline trimming cut 4 bases from V and 5 bases from J; bases unmatched to any gene: 6. The CDR3 is made up of 14 amino acids. CDR3 region: CASSRDRGLTEAFF. The CDR3 nucleotides read TGTGCCAGCAGCCGAGACAGGGGTTTAACTGAAGCTTTCTTT.